The clone carrying this T cell receptor (beta chain) was seen many times. No antigen is known for it. Original analysis: A classifier of distant metastasis in papillary thyroid cancer was built from CDR3 differences (across clinicopathological groups). Through MiXCR, TCRdb re-clonotyped the PCR reads. For this entry, the V and J calls and clone size follow TCRdb and not the study's own pipeline. The sample contains 89,000 or so clones, approximately 9% of which appear only once. This CDR3 contains 15 residues. With 1 base clipped from V and 2 bases from J, the junction kept 0 bases outside the gene matches. The V gene's germline CDR1 is MNHNS and CDR2 SASEGT. All patients were treatment-naive before thyroid surgery. The sample belongs to a study of metastatic and nonmetastatic thyroid tumors. Across the study: Thyroid patients, malignant and benign, had repertoires compared across blood and tumor or nodule tissue. Whole-study findings and limits: It was reported that TCR beta diversity was significantly higher in malignant thyroid tumors than benign nodules, in blood and tumor.

Sequenced material: blood. The chain carries TRBV6-1 and TRBJ2-7, with 12 bases aligning to TRBD2. This clonotype originated in a female donor with papillary thyroid cancer or a benign thyroid nodule (not recorded which). Some clones in this sample may be carry-over from other donors' samples. This CDR3 is CASSEGTSGAYEQYF. The CDR3 DNA reads TGTGCCAGCAGTGAAGGGACTAGCGGGGCCTACGAGCAGTACTTC.